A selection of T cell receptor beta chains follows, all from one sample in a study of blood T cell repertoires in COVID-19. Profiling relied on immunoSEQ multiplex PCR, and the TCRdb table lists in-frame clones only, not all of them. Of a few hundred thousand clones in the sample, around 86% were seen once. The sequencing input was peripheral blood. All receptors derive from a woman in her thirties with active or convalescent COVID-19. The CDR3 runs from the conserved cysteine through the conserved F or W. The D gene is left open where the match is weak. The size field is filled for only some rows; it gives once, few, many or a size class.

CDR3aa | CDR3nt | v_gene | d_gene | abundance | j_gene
CASSPIPAERRETQYF | TGTGCCAGCAGCCCGATCCCGGCCGAGAGGAGAGAGACCCAGTACTTC | TRBV11-2 | . | . | TRBJ2-5
CASSLSGDRGPDTQYF | TGTGCCAGCAGCTTATCGGGGGACAGGGGCCCAGATACGCAGTATTTT | TRBV7-9 | TRBD1 | . | TRBJ2-3
CAPSGWRYIQYF | TGTGCCCCTTCCGGGTGGAGGTACATTCAGTACTTC | TRBV6-4 | . | . | TRBJ2-4
CASSGDRGAEPQHF | TGTGCCAGTAGCGGGGACAGGGGGGCCGAGCCCCAGCATTTT | TRBV19 | TRBD1 | . | TRBJ1-5
CASRAAAGVGYTF | TGTGCCAGCAGGGCAGCCGCAGGGGTTGGCTACACCTTC | TRBV6-5 | . | . | TRBJ1-2
CASSFTGNLNGEQYF | TGTGCCAGCAGCTTTACAGGGAATTTGAACGGCGAGCAGTACTTC | TRBV5-6 | . | . | TRBJ2-7
CASSQGLGETQYF | TGCGCCAGCAGCCAGGGACTGGGAGAGACCCAGTACTTC | TRBV4-3 | . | . | TRBJ2-5
CASSVDSYGYTF | TGTGCCAGCAGCGTAGACAGTTATGGCTACACCTTC | TRBV9 | . | . | TRBJ1-2
CASSVGGPHYEQYF | TGTGCCAGCAGCGTAGGGGGGCCCCACTACGAGCAGTACTTC | TRBV9 | . | . | TRBJ2-7
CASSYAGNYNQPQHF | TGTGCCAGCAGCTACGCCGGGAACTACAATCAGCCCCAGCATTTT | TRBV6-5 | . | . | TRBJ1-5
CASSSQTGDEAFF | TGTGCCAGCAGCTCCCAGACAGGGGATGAAGCTTTCTTT | TRBV7-3 | TRBD1 | once | TRBJ1-1
CASSYSQAGNQPQHF | TGTGCCAGCAGTTACTCTCAGGCTGGCAATCAGCCCCAGCATTTT | TRBV6-2/TRBV6-3 | . | . | TRBJ1-5
CASSLASGWDSPLHF | TGTGCCAGCAGCTTAGCGTCAGGATGGGATTCACCCCTCCACTTT | TRBV7-8 | . | once | TRBJ1-6
CASSLEPRRNTEAFF | TGTGCCAGCAGCTTGGAGCCCAGGCGCAACACTGAAGCTTTCTTT | TRBV5-4 | . | . | TRBJ1-1
CASRKFDSVNTEAFF | TGTGCCAGCAGGAAATTCGACAGCGTGAACACTGAAGCTTTCTTT | TRBV27 | . | . | TRBJ1-1
CASSSSQGPTDTQYF | TGTGCCAGCAGCTCCTCACAGGGACCCACAGATACGCAGTATTTT | TRBV7-3 | . | . | TRBJ2-3
CASSLRLVGEKLFF | TGTGCCAGCAGTTTAAGGTTGGTGGGCGAAAAACTGTTTTTT | TRBV27 | . | . | TRBJ1-4